The 32 T cell receptor beta chains reported below all come from one sample, sequenced in a study of technical replicates of blood from several donors. Generated by immunoSEQ multiplex PCR, the TCRdb table keeps only in-frame clones and is missing some. The sample shows about 79,000 clones, roughly 92% of them seen only once. The specimen sequenced was T cells isolated from PBMCs. These receptors came from a human donor in good health.

The chain carries TRBV10-2 and TRBJ2-3; maybe TRBD2 (5 bases). Germline V CDR1 and CDR2: WSHSY, SAAADI. V lost 2 bases and J lost 5, with 5 bases in between. The CDR3 runs 12 residues. The CDR3 DNA is TGCGCCAGCAGTGAGCGGGGAGATACGCAGTATTTT. Encoded protein: CASSERGDTQYF.

This clone was counted a few times. The chain uses TRBV4-2 and TRBJ2-6; D is unclear. The germline CDR1 and CDR2 sequences are LGHNA and YNFKEQ. V lost 4 bases and J lost 0, with 7 bases in between. This CDR3 region has 15 residues. The CDR3 nucleotides are TGTGCCAGCAGCCCGAGAGACTCTGGGGCCAACGTCCTGACTTTC. It translates to CASSPRDSGANVLTF.

The chain is built from TRBV28 and TRBJ1-1, with TRBD1 matching over 8 bases. J gave up 1 base and V 6 bases, and 7 bases lay outside the gene matches. The CDR3 has 15 amino acids. Germline CDR1 is MDHEN and CDR2 is SYDVKM. The CDR3 bases are TGTGCCAGCAGCCAACCCGGGACAGGGAACACTGAAGCTTTCTTT. It encodes CASSQPGTGNTEAFF.

The V gene is TRBV7-9, the J gene TRBJ2-3; the match to TRBD2 covers 9 bases. Germline V gives CDR1 SEHNR, CDR2 FQNEAQ (reference sequence). The CDR3 has 15 residues. Trimming took 4 bases from V and 2 from J; bases not matched to a gene: 4. The CDR3 nucleotides are TGTGCCAGCAGCTCAGGGACTAGCCTCACAGATACGCAGTATTTT. The encoded protein is CASSSGTSLTDTQYF.

The V call is TRBV6-5, the J call TRBJ1-5; D gene ambiguous. The germline CDR1 and CDR2 sequences are MNHEY and SVGAGI. The CDR3 is 13 residues long. V lost 5 bases, J lost 7 bases, and 12 bases lay in between. CDR3 amino acids: CASSPGKVQPQHF. The CDR3 nucleotides are TGTGCCAGCAGTCCCGGGAAAGTCCAGCCCCAGCATTTT.

The chain carries TRBV7-6 and TRBJ1-1, with D possibly being TRBD1 (5 bases). The CDR3 totals 12 residues. Trimming removed 3 bases at V and 8 bases at J, with 10 bases between. The V gene's germline CDR1 is SGHVS and CDR2 FNYEAQ. The CDR3 reads CASSLDRTEAFF. CDR3 bases: TGTGCCAGCAGCTTGGATAGGACAGAAGCTTTCTTT.

The rearrangement links TRBV18 to TRBJ2-3, with 11 bases lining up with TRBD2. Per the germline V gene, CDR1 is KGHSH and CDR2 is LQKENI. V lost 0 bases to trimming and J lost 3 bases; unmatched junction nucleotides: 5. The CDR3 is made up of 17 amino acids. CDR3: CASSPPETSGATDTQYF. Written as DNA, the CDR3 is TGTGCCAGCTCACCACCGGAGACTAGCGGGGCTACAGATACGCAGTATTTT.

This CDR3 reads CASSYGTGQETQYF. Here the CDR3 DNA reads TGTGCCAGCAGCTACGGGACAGGACAAGAGACCCAGTACTTC. The chain links TRBV5-4 to TRBJ2-5; TRBD1 aligns across 8 bases. Losses at the gene ends were 3 bases for V and 2 bases for J; bases not matched to a gene: 3. Per germline, CDR1 SGHNT and CDR2 YYREEE (reference sequence). The CDR3 spans 14 residues.

This chain connects TRBV9 to TRBJ2-5; D is possibly TRBD1 (6 bases). In germline, CDR1 is SGDLS, CDR2 YYNGEE. V was cut by 8 bases and J by 2 bases, with 28 bases left in between. The CDR3 sequence is 18 residues long. This CDR3 is CARKGPLLWTAWQETQYF. CDR3 nucleotide sequence: TGTGCCAGAAAGGGACCTCTCCTCTGGACAGCATGGCAAGAGACCCAGTACTTC.

The gene calls are TRBV6-1 and TRBJ2-1; 7 bases agree with TRBD1. The CDR3 extends over 16 amino acids. Trimming cost V 4 bases and J 7 bases; bases outside gene matches: 13. Germline CDR1 is MNHNS and CDR2 is SASEGT. The CDR3 DNA reads TGTGCCAGCAGTGGTGGGGACAGACCCCACTGGAATGAGCAGTTCTTC. This translates into CASSGGDRPHWNEQFF.

This chain connects TRBV9 to TRBJ2-2; TRBD1 might be the D (8 bases). Germline V gene lookup returns CDR1 SGDLS and CDR2 YYNGEE. The CDR3 is 16 residues long. V shed 4 bases and J shed 7 bases, with 20 bases lying between them. CDR3 bases: TGTGCCAGCAGCAGTTTGCCGGACAGGGAGGGCGGGGAGCTGTTTTTT. It translates to CASSSLPDREGGELFF.

The chain couples TRBV4-1 to TRBJ1-5, with D unresolved. CDR3 length: 16 amino acids. Trimming stripped 7 bases from V and 7 bases from J, with 23 bases between. Germline V gives CDR1 MGHRA, CDR2 YSYEKL. For the CDR3, the DNA is TGCGCCAGCAATCCTACGCTGCGGGGAAGTCGGCAGCCCCAGCATTTT. This gives the protein CASNPTLRGSRQPQHF.

The J gene is TRBJ2-7, the V gene TRBV6-5; maybe TRBD1 (6 bases). The CDR3 runs 14 residues. V lost 6 bases, J lost 3 bases, and 15 bases lay in between. Germline V CDR1 and CDR2: MNHEY, SVGAGI. The CDR3 is CASRPGQLFYEQYF. The CDR3 region has the DNA TGTGCCAGCAGGCCCGGACAGCTGTTCTACGAGCAGTACTTC.

The chain carries TRBV7-9 and TRBJ2-4; D unresolved. The V and J ends lost 1 base and 4 bases respectively, with 8 bases between them. This CDR3 has 14 residues. Germline V gene lookup returns CDR1 SEHNR and CDR2 FQNEAQ (reference sequence). The CDR3 nucleotides read TGTGCCAGCAGCTTAGTAGTTTCAAAAAACATTCAGTACTTC. It codes for CASSLVVSKNIQYF.

V is TRBV6-5 and J is TRBJ1-5; 7 bases align to TRBD1. V dropped 6 bases and J dropped 3; count of bases not matched to a gene: 5. Germline V lookup: CDR1 MNHEY, CDR2 SVGAGI. The CDR3 covers 14 residues. In nucleotides, the CDR3 is TGTGCCAGCAGACCAGGACAGGTCAATCAGCCCCAGCATTTT. Translated: CASRPGQVNQPQHF.

J is TRBJ2-5 and V is TRBV10-1; 9 bases agree with TRBD2. There are 14 residues in the CDR3. J was trimmed by 4 bases and V by 8 bases; bases with no gene match: 8. The V gene's germline CDR1 is WNHNN and CDR2 SYGVQD (reference sequence). The CDR3 here is CASGSGSSVETQYF. The CDR3 DNA is TGCGCCAGCGGTAGCGGGAGCTCGGTAGAGACCCAGTACTTC.

The rearrangement links TRBV28 to TRBJ2-7, with D perhaps matching TRBD1 (6 bases). Germline V gives CDR1 MDHEN, CDR2 SYDVKM. Trimming left V 3 bases short and J 0 bases short, with 12 bases between. CDR3 length: 15 amino acids. CDR3 in amino acids: CASSFTDRHSYEQYF. Here the CDR3 DNA reads TGTGCCAGCAGTTTTACAGACAGGCACTCCTACGAGCAGTACTTC.

The V call is TRBV5-1, the J call TRBJ2-1, with D possibly called TRBD1 or TRBD2 (11 bases each). The CDR3 sequence is 23 residues long. V dropped 2 bases and J dropped 4 bases, with 37 bases sitting between them. The germline V gene has CDR1 SGHRS and CDR2 YFSETQ. CDR3 sequence: CASSLPGQGGIASGRTLYNEQFF. DNA of the CDR3: TGCGCCAGCAGCTTACCGGGACAGGGGGGCATCGCTAGCGGGAGGACCCTATACAATGAGCAGTTCTTC.

The chain recombines TRBV6-5 with TRBJ2-2; D is possibly TRBD2 (6 bases). Germline V gives CDR1 MNHEY, CDR2 SVGAGI. This CDR3 comprises 14 residues. Trimming shortened V by 5 bases and J by 4 bases, and 11 bases separated the two germline ends. As DNA, the CDR3 is TGTGCCAGCAGTCTCAGGAGGGGCACCGGGGAGCTGTTTTTT. Translation gives CASSLRRGTGELFF.

This clone has a single count. The chain recombines TRBV14 with TRBJ1-5; D is unresolved. This CDR3 has 14 residues. CDR1 is SGHDN, CDR2 FVKESK, per germline. V lost 1 base to trimming and J lost 2 bases, with 6 bases between them. The DNA of the CDR3 is TGTGCCAGCAGCCAAGGCGGGGGCAATCAGCCCCAGCATTTT. It encodes CASSQGGGNQPQHF.

This chain joins TRBV10-3 and TRBJ2-1; 10 nucleotides align to TRBD2. The J segment lost 7 bases and the V segment lost 6 bases, leaving 6 bases of the junction unmatched. CDR3 length equals 14 residues. The germline V gene encodes CDR1 ENHRY and CDR2 SYGVKD. The CDR3 sequence: CAIRLPSGSNEQFF. As DNA, the CDR3 is TGTGCCATCAGACTGCCTAGCGGGAGTAATGAGCAGTTCTTC.

The chain is built from TRBV19 and TRBJ2-6; 9 bases are shared with TRBD1. Trimming cost V 3 bases and J 3 bases; bases outside gene matches: 6. CDR3 length: 17 residues. Germline V CDR1 and CDR2: LNHDA, SQIVND (reference sequence). The CDR3 is CASSIAGTGFGANVLTF. The CDR3 coding sequence is TGTGCCAGTAGTATCGCCGGGACAGGGTTTGGGGCCAACGTCCTGACTTTC.

V usage is TRBV19 and J usage is TRBJ2-5; possible D gene TRBD2, 5 bases. V lost 5 bases to trimming and J lost 4 bases, with 11 bases between them. The germline gives CDR1 LNHDA, CDR2 SQIVND (reference sequence). This CDR3 has 13 amino acids. In nucleotides, the CDR3 is TGTGCCAGTAGTGGTCGGGCGGGAGAGACCCAGTACTTC. Translated, it gives CASSGRAGETQYF. The variable domain in full, completed from reference TRBV19 and TRBJ2-5, reads DGGITQSPKYLFRKEGQNVTLSCEQNLNHDAMYWYRQDPGQGLRLIYYSQIVNDFQKGDIAEGYSVSREKKESFPLTVTSAQKNPTAFYLCASSGRAGETQYFGPGTRLLVL.

The chain links TRBV10-1 to TRBJ2-1, with 8 nucleotides matching TRBD2. From germline, CDR1 is WNHNN and CDR2 SYGVQD (reference sequence). J lost 9 bases, V lost 4 bases, and 5 bases had no gene match. This CDR3 has 13 amino acids. In DNA form, the CDR3 reads TGCGCCAGCAGTGCTCGGGGGGGAGGTGAGCAGTTCTTC. Protein product: CASSARGGGEQFF.

V gene TRBV19 combines with J gene TRBJ2-1; the match to TRBD2 covers 8 bases. Germline trimming cut 10 bases from V and 5 bases from J; bases unmatched to any gene: 10. Germline loops: CDR1 LNHDA, CDR2 SQIVND (reference sequence). The CDR3 sequence is 14 residues long. CDR3: CATGPGLGNNEQFF. In DNA form, the CDR3 reads TGTGCCACCGGCCCGGGACTAGGAAACAATGAGCAGTTCTTC.

The CDR3 region is CASSLMAPFDEQFF. The CDR3 nucleotides read TGCGCCAGCAGCTTGATGGCCCCTTTCGATGAGCAGTTCTTC. The rearrangement links TRBV5-1 to TRBJ2-1; D call uncertain. CDR3 length equals 14 residues. Germline V CDR1 and CDR2: SGHRS, YFSETQ. The V end was cut by 1 base, the J end by 8 bases, with 13 bases between.

This chain links TRBV28 with TRBJ1-2; possible D gene TRBD1, 5 bases. Germline V gene data show CDR1 as MDHEN and CDR2 as SYDVKM. V was clipped by 4 bases and J by 5 bases, with 14 bases between them. The CDR3 runs to 14 residues. CDR3 residues: CASSSQGVLYGYTF. CDR3 bases: TGTGCCAGCAGTTCCCAGGGCGTTCTTTATGGCTACACCTTC.

The genes are TRBV6-1 and TRBJ2-7; 14 bases line up with TRBD2. CDR1 and CDR2 from the germline V gene are MNHNS and SASEGT. There are 15 residues in the CDR3. With 4 bases clipped from V and 5 bases from J, the junction kept 4 bases outside the gene matches. This CDR3 is CASSGLAGGLNEQYF. The DNA for the CDR3 is TGTGCCAGCAGTGGACTAGCGGGGGGGCTTAACGAGCAGTACTTC.

The chain combines TRBV6-1 with TRBJ2-7, with 13 bases matching TRBD2. The J segment lost 2 bases and the V segment lost 5 bases, leaving 3 bases of the junction unmatched. CDR3 length: 15 amino acids. Germline CDR1 reads MNHNS; CDR2 reads SASEGT. The CDR3 coding sequence is TGTGCCAGCAGTACCGGGACTAGCGGGACCTACGAGCAGTACTTC. Translating gives CASSTGTSGTYEQYF.

The chain links TRBV5-1 to TRBJ1-6, with a tentative D call TRBD1 (6 bases). With 0 bases removed from V and 9 bases from J, the gap between germline ends came to 13 bases. Germline CDR1 SGHRS, CDR2 YFSETQ. This CDR3 spans 15 amino acids. In DNA, the CDR3 is TGCGCCAGCAGCTTGGCCGGGGGGCTGGCTTCACCCCTCCACTTT. Its protein is CASSLAGGLASPLHF.

This chain joins TRBV27 and TRBJ2-1; no clear D gene. The germline V and J ends were trimmed by 2 bases and 6 bases, with 14 bases remaining between them. Per germline, CDR1 MNHEY and CDR2 SMNVEV (reference sequence). The CDR3 extends over 15 amino acids. The CDR3 coding sequence is TGTGCCAGCAGTTTAAACGCCGCGGCCCTCAATGAGCAGTTCTTC. Protein sequence: CASSLNAAALNEQFF.

The table lists this clone with a few counts. This chain connects TRBV5-1 to TRBJ2-3, with D possibly TRBD1 on 6 matching bases. Germline V gene sequence: CDR1 SGHRS, CDR2 YFSETQ. The CDR3 is made up of 13 amino acids. V lost 2 bases, J lost 6 bases, and 10 bases lay in between. The CDR3 spells CASSFWGRDTQYF. In DNA form, the CDR3 reads TGCGCCAGCAGCTTTTGGGGGCGGGATACGCAGTATTTT.